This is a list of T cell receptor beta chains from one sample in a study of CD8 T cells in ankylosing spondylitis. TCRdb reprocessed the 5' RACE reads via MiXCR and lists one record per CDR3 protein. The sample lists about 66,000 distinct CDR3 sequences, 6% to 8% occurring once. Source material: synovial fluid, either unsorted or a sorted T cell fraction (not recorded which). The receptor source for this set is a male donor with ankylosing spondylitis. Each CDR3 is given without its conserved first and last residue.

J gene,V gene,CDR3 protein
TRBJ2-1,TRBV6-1,ASKIFSGRDNEQF
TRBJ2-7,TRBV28,ASTMGGQTYEQY
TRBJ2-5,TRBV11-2,ASSLDPSAETQY
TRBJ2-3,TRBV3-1,ASSPSFGRVQY
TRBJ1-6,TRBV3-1,ASSQVGGQGSPLH
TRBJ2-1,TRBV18,ASSPIQDYNEQF
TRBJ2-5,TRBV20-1,SAQTDQETQY
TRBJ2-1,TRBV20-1,SAHSPGLAGVGEQF
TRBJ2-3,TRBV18,ASTTSGKADTQY
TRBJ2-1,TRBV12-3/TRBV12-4,ASSLEVLAGALQF
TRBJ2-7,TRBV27,ASKRQSQTYEQY
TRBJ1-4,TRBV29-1,SVDTGGEKLF
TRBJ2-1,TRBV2,ASSYSGRTYNEQF
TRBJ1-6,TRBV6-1,ASSETYNSPLH
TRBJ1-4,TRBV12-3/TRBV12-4,ASTAPGGLEKLF
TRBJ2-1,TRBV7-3,ASSPYDSSYNEQF
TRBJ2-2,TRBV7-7,ASSLGFTGELF
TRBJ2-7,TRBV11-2,ASSFGTATYEQY
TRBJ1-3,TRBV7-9,ASSLEVKNTIY
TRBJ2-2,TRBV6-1,ASSRDRGTGELF
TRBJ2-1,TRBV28,ASSLPGSTWQGEQF
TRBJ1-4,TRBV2,ASRTGNEKLF
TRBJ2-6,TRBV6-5,ASSYPRSGGANVLT
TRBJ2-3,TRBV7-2,ASRREADTQY
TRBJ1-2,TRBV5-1,ASSLGTGGAYGYT
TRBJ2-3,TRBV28,ASKVRWGTQY
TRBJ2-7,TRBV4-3,ASSQEIGTVGTGQY
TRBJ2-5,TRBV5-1,ASSLSGWGTETQY
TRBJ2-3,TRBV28,ASSQRLAGADTQY
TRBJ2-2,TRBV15,ATSTGPGNTGELF